This paragraph covers one T cell receptor beta chain sequence. This specimen comes from a study of blood T cell repertoires in COVID-19. The data were produced by immunoSEQ multiplex PCR, yet TCRdb's version contains in-frame clones alone and is incomplete. The sample includes 250,000 to 350,000 clones, roughly 90% of them seen just once. Trimming at V came to 3 bases and at J to 5 bases, leaving 10 bases not matched to a gene. Germline CDR1 and CDR2: SGHTA and FQGNSA. The CDR3 runs to 15 residues. The clonotype comes from a man aged 25-45 years with acute or convalescent COVID-19. The chain is built from TRBV7-2 and TRBJ2-7; 7 bases align to TRBD2. Specimen: peripheral blood. DNA for the CDR3: TGTGCCAGCAGCTTCTACGACACCGGGGGGAACGAGCAGTACTTC. It codes for CASSFYDTGGNEQYF.